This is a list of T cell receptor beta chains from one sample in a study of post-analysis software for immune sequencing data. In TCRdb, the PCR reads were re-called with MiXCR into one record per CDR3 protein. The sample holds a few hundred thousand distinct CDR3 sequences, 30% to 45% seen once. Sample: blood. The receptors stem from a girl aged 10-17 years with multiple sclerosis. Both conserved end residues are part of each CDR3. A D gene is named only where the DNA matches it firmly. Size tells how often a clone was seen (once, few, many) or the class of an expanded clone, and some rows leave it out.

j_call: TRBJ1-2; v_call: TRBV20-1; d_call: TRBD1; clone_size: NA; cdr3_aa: CSALRDRGLGYTF; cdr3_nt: TGCAGTGCTTTACGGGACAGGGGGCTCGGCTACACCTTC
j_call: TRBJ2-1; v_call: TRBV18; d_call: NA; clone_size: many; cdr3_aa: CASSPSGLRNEQFF; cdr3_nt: TGTGCCAGCTCACCCTCGGGACTGCGCAATGAGCAGTTCTTC
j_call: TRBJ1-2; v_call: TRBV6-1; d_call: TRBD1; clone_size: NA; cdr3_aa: CASSEVGTERYGYTF; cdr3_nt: TGTGCCAGCAGTGAAGTGGGGACAGAACGCTATGGCTACACCTTC
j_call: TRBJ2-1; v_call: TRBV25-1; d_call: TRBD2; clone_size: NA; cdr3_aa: CASSPSAGGRDEQFF; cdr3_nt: TGTGCCAGCAGCCCTAGCGCGGGGGGGCGCGATGAGCAGTTCTTC
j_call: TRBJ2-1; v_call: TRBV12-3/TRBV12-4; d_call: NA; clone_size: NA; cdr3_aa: CASSLIGGEQFF; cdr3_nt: TGTGCCAGCAGTTTAATCGGGGGTGAGCAGTTCTTC
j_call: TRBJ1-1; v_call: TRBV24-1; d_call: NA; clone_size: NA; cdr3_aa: CATRHNTEAFF; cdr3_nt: TGTGCCACCAGGCATAACACTGAAGCTTTCTTT
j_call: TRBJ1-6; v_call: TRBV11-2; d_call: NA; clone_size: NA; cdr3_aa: CASSALRDGLLNSPLHF; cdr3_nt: TGTGCCAGCAGCGCACTCCGGGATGGACTTTTAAATTCACCCCTCCACTTT
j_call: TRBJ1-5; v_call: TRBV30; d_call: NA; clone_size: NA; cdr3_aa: CAWSVQRRQPQHF; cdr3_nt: TGTGCCTGGAGTGTACAAAGGAGGCAGCCCCAGCATTTT
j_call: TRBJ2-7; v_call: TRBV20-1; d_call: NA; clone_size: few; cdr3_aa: CRFRGPGSYEQYF; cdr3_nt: TGCAGATTTCGGGGTCCTGGCTCCTACGAGCAGTACTTC
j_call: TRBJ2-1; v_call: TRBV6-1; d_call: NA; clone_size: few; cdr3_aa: CASGRTGLHEQFF; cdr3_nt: TGTGCCAGCGGCAGGACTGGTCTCCATGAGCAGTTCTTC
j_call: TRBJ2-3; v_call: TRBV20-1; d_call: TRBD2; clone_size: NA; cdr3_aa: CSASASGSTDTQYF; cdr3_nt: TGCAGTGCTAGTGCTAGCGGGAGCACAGATACGCAGTATTTT
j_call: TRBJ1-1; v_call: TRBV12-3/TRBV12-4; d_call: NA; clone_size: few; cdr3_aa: CASRRGEWATEAFF; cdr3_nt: TGTGCCAGCCGTAGGGGGGAATGGGCCACTGAAGCTTTCTTT
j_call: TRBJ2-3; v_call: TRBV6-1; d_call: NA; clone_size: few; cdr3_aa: CASRPKRDTQYF; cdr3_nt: TGTGCCAGCCGCCCGAAGCGCGATACGCAGTATTTT
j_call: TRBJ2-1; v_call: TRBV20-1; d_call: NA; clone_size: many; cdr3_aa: CSARGPFGPNEQFF; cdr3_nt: TGCAGTGCTAGAGGCCCTTTTGGACCGAATGAGCAGTTCTTC
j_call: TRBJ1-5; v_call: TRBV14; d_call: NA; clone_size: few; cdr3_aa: CASSHQGNNQPQHF; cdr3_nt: TGTGCCAGCAGCCATCAGGGGAACAATCAGCCCCAGCATTTT
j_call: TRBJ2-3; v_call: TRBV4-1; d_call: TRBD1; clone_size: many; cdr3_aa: CASSQDLDRAPDTQYF; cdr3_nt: TGCGCCAGCAGCCAAGATCTGGACAGGGCCCCAGATACGCAGTATTTT
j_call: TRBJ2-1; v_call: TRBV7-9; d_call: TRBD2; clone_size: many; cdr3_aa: CASSSVGAGENEQFF; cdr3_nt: TGTGCCAGCAGCTCGGTAGGCGCGGGAGAAAATGAGCAGTTCTTC
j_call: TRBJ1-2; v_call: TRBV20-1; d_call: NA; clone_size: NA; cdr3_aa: CSAWDFNYGYTF; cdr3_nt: TGCAGCGCGTGGGACTTTAACTATGGCTACACCTTC
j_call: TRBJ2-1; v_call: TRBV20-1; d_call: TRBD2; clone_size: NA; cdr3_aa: CGAPLAGAYNEQFF; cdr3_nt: TGCGGTGCTCCTCTAGCGGGGGCGTACAATGAGCAGTTCTTC
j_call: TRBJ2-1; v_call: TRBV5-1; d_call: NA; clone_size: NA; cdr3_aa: CASSLGSEEQFF; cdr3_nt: TGCGCCAGCAGCCTGGGGTCGGAGGAGCAGTTCTTC
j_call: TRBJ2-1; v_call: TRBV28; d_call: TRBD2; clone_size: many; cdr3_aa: CASSRLAGSKDEQFF; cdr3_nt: TGTGCCAGCAGTCGACTAGCGGGGTCTAAGGATGAGCAGTTCTTC
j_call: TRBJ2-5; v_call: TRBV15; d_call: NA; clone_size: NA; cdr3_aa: CATSRVAGLETQYF; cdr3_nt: TGTGCCACCAGCAGGGTGGCGGGTTTAGAGACCCAGTACTTC
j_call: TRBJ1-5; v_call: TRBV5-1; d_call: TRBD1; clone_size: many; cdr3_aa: CASSLGPVPGQPRTRQPQHF; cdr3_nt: TGCGCCAGCAGCTTGGGCCCAGTCCCGGGACAGCCCCGGACGAGACAGCCCCAGCATTTT
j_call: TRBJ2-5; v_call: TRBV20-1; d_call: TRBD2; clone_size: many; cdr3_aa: CSAGTSGGTQETQYF; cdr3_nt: TGCAGTGCTGGGACTAGCGGGGGCACTCAAGAGACCCAGTACTTC
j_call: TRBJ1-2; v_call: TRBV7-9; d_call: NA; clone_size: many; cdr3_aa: CASSFQDNYGYTF; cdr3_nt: TGTGCCAGCAGCTTTCAGGATAACTATGGCTACACCTTC
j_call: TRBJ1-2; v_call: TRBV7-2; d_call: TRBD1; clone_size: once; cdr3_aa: CASKGAGYGYTF; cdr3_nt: TGTGCCAGCAAGGGGGCGGGCTATGGCTACACCTTC
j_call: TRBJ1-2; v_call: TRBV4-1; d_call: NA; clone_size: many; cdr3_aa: CASSQEAGALYGYTF; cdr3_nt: TGCGCCAGCAGCCAAGAAGCGGGGGCTCTCTATGGCTACACCTTC
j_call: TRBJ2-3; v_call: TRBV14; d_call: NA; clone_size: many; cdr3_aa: CASSWGGGSDTQYF; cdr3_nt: TGTGCCAGCAGCTGGGGCGGAGGTTCAGATACGCAGTATTTT
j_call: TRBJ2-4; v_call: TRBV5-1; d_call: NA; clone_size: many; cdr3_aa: CASSLEGQDIQYF; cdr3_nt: TGCGCCAGCAGCTTGGAGGGGCAGGACATTCAGTACTTC
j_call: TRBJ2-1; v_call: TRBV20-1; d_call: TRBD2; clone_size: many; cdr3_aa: CSARDSGSSYNEQFF; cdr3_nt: TGCAGTGCTAGAGATAGCGGGAGCTCCTACAATGAGCAGTTCTTC
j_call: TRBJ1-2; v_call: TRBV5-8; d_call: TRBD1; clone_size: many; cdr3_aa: CASSLDRTGAVLYGYTF; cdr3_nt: TGTGCCAGCAGCTTGGATAGGACAGGGGCGGTCCTCTATGGCTACACCTTC
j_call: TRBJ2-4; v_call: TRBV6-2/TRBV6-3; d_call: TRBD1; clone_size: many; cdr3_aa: CASSPETGLAKNIQYF; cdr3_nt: TGTGCCAGCAGTCCCGAGACAGGGCTAGCCAAAAACATTCAGTACTTC
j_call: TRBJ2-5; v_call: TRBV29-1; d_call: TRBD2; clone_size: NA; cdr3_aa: CSADQAGVTETQYF; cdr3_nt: TGCAGCGCCGACCAAGCGGGAGTCACAGAGACCCAGTACTTC
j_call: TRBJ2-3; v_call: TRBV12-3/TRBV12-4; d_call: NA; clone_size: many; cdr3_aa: CASIPGRATADTQYF; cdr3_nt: TGTGCCAGCATCCCAGGACGGGCAACGGCAGATACGCAGTATTTT
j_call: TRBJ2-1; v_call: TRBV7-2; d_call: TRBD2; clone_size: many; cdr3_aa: CASSLALAGVLNEQFF; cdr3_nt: TGTGCCAGCAGCTTAGCGCTAGCGGGAGTCTTAAATGAGCAGTTCTTC
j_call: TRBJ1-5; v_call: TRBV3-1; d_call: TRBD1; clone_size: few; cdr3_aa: CASSQDPQGVQPQHF; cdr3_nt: TGTGCCAGCAGCCAAGATCCCCAGGGGGTGCAGCCCCAGCATTTT
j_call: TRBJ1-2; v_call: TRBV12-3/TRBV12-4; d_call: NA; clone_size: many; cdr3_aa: CASSLGAHSYGYTF; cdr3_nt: TGTGCCAGCAGTTTGGGGGCCCACAGCTATGGCTACACCTTC
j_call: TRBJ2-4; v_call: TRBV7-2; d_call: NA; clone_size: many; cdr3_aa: CASSPTLNIQYF; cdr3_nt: TGTGCCAGCAGCCCGACCCTAAACATTCAGTACTTC
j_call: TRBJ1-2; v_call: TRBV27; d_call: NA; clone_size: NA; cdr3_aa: CASNFGGNYGYTF; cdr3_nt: TGTGCCAGCAATTTTGGGGGAAACTATGGCTACACCTTC
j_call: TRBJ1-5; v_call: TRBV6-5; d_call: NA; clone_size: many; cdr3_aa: CASSYGGGDQPQHF; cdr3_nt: TGTGCCAGCAGCTACGGGGGGGGGGATCAGCCCCAGCATTTT
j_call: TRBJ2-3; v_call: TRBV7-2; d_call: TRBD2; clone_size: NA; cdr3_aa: CASSPWTSVSTDTQYF; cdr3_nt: TGTGCCAGCAGCCCATGGACTAGCGTAAGCACAGATACGCAGTATTTT
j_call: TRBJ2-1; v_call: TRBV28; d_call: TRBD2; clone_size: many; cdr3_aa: CASSLLGLAGGPSEDNEQFF; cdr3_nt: TGTGCCAGCAGTTTATTAGGACTAGCGGGGGGGCCCTCGGAGGACAATGAGCAGTTCTTC
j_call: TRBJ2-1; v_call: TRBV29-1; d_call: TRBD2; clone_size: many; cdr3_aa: CSVEVPGLANEQFF; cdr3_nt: TGCAGCGTTGAGGTTCCGGGACTAGCGAATGAGCAGTTCTTC
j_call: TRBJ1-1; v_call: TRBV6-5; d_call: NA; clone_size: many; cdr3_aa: CASNDGRNTEAFF; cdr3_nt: TGTGCCAGCAACGACGGGCGGAACACTGAAGCTTTCTTT
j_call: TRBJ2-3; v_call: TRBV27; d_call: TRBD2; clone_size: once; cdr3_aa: CAGSFEPPSGRASRRADTQYF; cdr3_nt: TGTGCCGGCAGTTTTGAGCCCCCTAGCGGGAGGGCCTCTAGGCGGGCAGATACGCAGTATTTT
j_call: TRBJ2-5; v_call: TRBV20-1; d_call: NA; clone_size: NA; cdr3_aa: CSARNHRDARETQYF; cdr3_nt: TGCAGTGCTAGAAACCACCGGGACGCGAGGGAGACCCAGTACTTC
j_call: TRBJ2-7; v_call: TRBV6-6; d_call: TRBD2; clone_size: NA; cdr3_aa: CASNPAGGAYEQYF; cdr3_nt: TGTGCCAGCAACCCAGCGGGAGGGGCCTACGAGCAGTACTTC
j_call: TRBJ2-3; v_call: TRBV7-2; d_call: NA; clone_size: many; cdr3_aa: CASSYHASTDTQYF; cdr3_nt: TGTGCCAGCAGCTACCACGCTAGCACAGATACGCAGTATTTT
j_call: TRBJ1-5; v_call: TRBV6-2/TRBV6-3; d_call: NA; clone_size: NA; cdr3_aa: CASSYSTRGGNQPQHF; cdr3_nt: TGTGCCAGCAGTTACTCGACCAGGGGCGGGAATCAGCCCCAGCATTTT
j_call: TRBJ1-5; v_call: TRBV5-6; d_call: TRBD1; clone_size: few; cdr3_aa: CASSSDRGRQQPQHF; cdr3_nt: TGTGCCAGCAGCTCCGACAGGGGGCGACAGCAGCCCCAGCATTTT
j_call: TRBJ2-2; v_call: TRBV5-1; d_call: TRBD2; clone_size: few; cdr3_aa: CASSPSPGTSGGGELFF; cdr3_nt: TGCGCCAGCAGCCCCTCCCCAGGGACTAGCGGAGGCGGGGAGCTGTTTTTT
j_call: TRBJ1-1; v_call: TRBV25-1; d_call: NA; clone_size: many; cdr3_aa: CASSSVALTSTEAFF; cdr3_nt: TGTGCCAGTAGCTCCGTCGCCCTCACGTCGACTGAAGCTTTCTTT
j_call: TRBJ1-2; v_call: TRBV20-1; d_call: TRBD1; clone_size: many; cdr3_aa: CSAFARDRGRVGYTF; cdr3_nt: TGCAGTGCCTTCGCCAGGGACAGGGGGCGCGTTGGCTACACCTTC
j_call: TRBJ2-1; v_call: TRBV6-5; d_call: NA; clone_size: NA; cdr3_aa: CASSYNKATATYNEQFF; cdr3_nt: TGTGCCAGCAGTTACAATAAGGCGACAGCGACCTACAATGAGCAGTTCTTC